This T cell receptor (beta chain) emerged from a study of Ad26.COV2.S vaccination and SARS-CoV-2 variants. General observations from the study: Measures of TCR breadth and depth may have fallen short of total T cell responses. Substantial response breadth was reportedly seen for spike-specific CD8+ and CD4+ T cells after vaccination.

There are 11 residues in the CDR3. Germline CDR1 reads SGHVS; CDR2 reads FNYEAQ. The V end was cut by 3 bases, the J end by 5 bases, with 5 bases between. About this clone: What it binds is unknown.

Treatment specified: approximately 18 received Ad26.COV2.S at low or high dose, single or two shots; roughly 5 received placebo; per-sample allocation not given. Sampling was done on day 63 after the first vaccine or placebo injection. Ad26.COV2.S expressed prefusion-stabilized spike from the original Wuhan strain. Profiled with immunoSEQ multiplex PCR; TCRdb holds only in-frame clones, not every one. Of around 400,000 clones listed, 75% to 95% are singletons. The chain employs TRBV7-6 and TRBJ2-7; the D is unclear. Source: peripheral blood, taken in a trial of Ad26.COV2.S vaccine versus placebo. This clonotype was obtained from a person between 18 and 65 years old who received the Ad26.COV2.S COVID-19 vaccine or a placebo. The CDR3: CASSLENEQYF. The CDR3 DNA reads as TGTGCCAGCAGCTTGGAGAACGAGCAGTACTTC.